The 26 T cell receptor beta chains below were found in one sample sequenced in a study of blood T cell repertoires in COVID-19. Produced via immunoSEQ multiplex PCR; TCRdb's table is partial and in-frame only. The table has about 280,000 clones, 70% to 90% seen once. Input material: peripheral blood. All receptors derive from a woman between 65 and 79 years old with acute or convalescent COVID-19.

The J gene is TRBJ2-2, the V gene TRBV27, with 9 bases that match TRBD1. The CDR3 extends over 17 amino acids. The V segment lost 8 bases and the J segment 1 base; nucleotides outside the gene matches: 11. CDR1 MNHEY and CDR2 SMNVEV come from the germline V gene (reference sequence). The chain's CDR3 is CASGDPHRGRNTGELFF. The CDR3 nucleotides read TGTGCCAGCGGGGACCCCCACAGGGGGCGGAACACCGGGGAGCTGTTTTTT.

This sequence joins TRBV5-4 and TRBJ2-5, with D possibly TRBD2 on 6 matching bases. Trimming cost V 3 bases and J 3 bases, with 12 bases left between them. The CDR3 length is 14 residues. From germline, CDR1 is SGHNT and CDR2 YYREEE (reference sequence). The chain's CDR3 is CASSSKGLEETQYF. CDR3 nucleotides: TGTGCCAGCAGCTCCAAGGGACTTGAAGAGACCCAGTACTTC.

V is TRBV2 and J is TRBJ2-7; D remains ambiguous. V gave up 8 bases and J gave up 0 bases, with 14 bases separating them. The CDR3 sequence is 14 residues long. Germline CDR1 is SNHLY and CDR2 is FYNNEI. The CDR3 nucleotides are TGTGCCAGCGTCATGGGCCGAAGCTCCTACGAGCAGTACTTC. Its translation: CASVMGRSSYEQYF.

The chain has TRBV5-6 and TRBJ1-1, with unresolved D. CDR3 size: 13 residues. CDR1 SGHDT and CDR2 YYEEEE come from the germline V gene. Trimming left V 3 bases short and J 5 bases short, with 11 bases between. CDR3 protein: CASSWTAGTEAFF. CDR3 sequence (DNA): TGTGCCAGCAGCTGGACGGCGGGAACTGAAGCTTTCTTT. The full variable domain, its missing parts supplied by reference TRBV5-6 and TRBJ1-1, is DAGVTQSPTHLIKTRGQQVTLRCSPKSGHDTVSWYQQALGQGPQFIFQYYEEEERQRGNFPDRFSGHQFPNYSSELNVNALLLGDSALYLCASSWTAGTEAFFGQGTRLTVV.

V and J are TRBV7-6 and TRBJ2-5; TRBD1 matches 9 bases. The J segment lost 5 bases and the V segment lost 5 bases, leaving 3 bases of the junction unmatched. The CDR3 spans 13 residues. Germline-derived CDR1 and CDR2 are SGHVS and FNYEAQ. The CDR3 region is CASSLGTGETQYF. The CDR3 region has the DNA TGTGCCAGCAGCCTGGGGACAGGGGAGACCCAGTACTTC.

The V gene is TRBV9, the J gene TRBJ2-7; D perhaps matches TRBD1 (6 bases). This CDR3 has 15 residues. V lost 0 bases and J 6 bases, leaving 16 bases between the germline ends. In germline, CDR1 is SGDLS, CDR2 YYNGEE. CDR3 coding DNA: TGTGCCAGCAGCGTAGACCCAACAGGGTGGGGCGAGCAGTACTTC. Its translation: CASSVDPTGWGEQYF.

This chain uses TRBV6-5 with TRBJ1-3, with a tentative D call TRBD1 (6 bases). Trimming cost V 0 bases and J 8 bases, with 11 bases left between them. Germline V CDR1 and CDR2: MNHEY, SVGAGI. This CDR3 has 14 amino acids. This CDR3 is CASSYSGTWDTIYF. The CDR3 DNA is TGTGCCAGCAGTTACTCGGGGACATGGGACACCATATATTTT.

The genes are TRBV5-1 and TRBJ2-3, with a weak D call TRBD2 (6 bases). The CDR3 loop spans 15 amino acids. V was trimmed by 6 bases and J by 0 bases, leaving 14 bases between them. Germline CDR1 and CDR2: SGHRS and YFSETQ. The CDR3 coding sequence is TGCGCCAGCACCCTTGTTGCGGGGAGCACAGATACGCAGTATTTT. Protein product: CASTLVAGSTDTQYF.

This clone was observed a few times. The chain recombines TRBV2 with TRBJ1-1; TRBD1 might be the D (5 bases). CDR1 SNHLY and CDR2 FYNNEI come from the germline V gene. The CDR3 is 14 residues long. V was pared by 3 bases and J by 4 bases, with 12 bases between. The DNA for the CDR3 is TGTGCCAGCAGTGAGAGGGTGGGGGGCACTGAAGCTTTCTTT. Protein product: CASSERVGGTEAFF. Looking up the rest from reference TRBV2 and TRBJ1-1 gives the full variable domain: EPEVTQTPSHQVTQMGQEVILRCVPISNHLYFYWYRQILGQKVEFLVSFYNNEISEKSEIFDDQFSVERPDGSNFTLKIRSTKLEDSAMYFCASSERVGGTEAFFGQGTRLTVV.

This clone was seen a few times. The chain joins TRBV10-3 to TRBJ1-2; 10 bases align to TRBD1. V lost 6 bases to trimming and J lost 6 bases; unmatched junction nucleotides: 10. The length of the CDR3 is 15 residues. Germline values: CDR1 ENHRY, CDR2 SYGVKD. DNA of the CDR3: TGTGCCATCAGCGCCCCGGGACAGGGGATTAATGGCTACACCTTC. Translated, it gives CAISAPGQGINGYTF.

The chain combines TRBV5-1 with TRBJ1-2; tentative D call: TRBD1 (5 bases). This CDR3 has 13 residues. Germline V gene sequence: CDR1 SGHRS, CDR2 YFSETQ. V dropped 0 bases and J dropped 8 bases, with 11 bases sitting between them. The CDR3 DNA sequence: TGCGCCAGCAGCTTGGCCGGGGGATGGGGCTACACCTTC. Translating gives CASSLAGGWGYTF.

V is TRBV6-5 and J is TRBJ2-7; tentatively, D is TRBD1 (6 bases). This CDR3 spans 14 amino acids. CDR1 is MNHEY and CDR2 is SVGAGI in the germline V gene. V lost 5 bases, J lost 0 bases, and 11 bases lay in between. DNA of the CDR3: TGTGCCAGCAGTACAGGGCTTCTCTCCTACGAGCAGTACTTC. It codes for CASSTGLLSYEQYF.

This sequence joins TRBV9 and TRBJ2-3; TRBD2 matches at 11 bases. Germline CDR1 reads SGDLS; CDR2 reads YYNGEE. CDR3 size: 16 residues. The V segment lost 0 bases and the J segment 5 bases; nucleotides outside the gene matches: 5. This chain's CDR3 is CASSVGLAGGVDTQYF. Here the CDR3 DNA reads TGTGCCAGCAGCGTAGGGCTAGCGGGGGGAGTAGATACGCAGTATTTT.

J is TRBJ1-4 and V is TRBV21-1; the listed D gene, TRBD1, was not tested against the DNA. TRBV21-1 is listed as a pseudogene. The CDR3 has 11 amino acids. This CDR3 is CASSRGEKLFF. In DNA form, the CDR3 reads TGTGCCAGCAGCAGGGGCGAAAAACTGTTTTTT.

The CDR3 sequence: CASTGRSNYGYTF. CDR3 coding DNA: TGTGCCAGCACAGGGAGGAGTAACTATGGCTACACCTTC. The gene calls are TRBV2 and TRBJ1-2, with a weak D call TRBD1 (5 bases). The CDR3 consists of 13 residues. The germline V gene encodes CDR1 SNHLY and CDR2 FYNNEI. Trimming pared 7 bases from V and 1 base from J, leaving 10 bases between.

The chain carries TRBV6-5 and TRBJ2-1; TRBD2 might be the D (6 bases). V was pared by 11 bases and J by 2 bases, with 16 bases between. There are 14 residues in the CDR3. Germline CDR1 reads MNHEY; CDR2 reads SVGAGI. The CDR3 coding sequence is TGTGCCGCCAAAACCGGGGGACCCTACAATGAGCAGTTCTTC. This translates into CAAKTGGPYNEQFF.

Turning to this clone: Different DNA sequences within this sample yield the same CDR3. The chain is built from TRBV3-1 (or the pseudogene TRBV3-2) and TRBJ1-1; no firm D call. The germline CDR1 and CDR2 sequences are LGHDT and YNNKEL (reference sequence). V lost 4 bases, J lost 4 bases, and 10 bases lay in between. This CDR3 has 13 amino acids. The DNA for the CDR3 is TGTGCCAGCAGCCGGACCGAGGGCACTGAAGCTTTCTTT. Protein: CASSRTEGTEAFF.

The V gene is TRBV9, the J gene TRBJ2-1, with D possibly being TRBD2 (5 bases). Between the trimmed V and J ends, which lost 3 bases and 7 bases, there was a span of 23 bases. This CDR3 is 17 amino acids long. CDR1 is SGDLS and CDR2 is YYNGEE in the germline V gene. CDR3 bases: TGTGCCAGCAGCGCGAGGGCCCAGAGGGCAGGTATGAATGAGCAGTTCTTC. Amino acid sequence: CASSARAQRAGMNEQFF. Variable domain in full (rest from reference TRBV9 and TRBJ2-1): DSGVTQTPKHLITATGQRVTLRCSPRSGDLSVYWYQQSLDQGLQFLIQYYNGEERAKGNILERFSAQQFPDLHSELNLSSLELGDSALYFCASSARAQRAGMNEQFFGPGTRLTVL.

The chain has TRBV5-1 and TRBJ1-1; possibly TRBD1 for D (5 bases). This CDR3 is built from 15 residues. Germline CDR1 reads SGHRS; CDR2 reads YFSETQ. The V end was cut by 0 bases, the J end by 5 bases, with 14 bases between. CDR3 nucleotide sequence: TGCGCCAGCAGCTTGGACGGCGGGGGAGGGACTGAAGCTTTCTTT. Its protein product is CASSLDGGGGTEAFF. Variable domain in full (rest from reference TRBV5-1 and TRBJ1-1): KAGVTQTPRYLIKTRGQQVTLSCSPISGHRSVSWYQQTPGQGLQFLFEYFSETQRNKGNFPGRFSGRQFSNSRSEMNVSTLELGDSALYLCASSLDGGGGTEAFFGQGTRLTVV.

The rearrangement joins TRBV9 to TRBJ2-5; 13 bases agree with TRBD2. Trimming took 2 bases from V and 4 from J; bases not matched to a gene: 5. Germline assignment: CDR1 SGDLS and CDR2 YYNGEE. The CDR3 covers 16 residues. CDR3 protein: CASSVTSGGAGETQYF. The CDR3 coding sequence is TGTGCCAGCAGCGTCACTAGCGGGGGGGCCGGAGAGACCCAGTACTTC.

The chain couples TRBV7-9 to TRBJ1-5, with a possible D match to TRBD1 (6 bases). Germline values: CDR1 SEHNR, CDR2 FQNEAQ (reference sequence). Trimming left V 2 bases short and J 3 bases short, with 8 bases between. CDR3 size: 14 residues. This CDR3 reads CASSLTGNNQPQHF. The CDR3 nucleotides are TGTGCCAGCAGCTTAACAGGGAACAATCAGCCCCAGCATTTT.

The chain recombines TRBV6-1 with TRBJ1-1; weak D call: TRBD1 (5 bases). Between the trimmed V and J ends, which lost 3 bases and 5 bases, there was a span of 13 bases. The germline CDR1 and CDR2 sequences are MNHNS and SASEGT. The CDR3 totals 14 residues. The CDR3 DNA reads TGTGCCAGCAGTGACGTCCAGGGAGGGACTGAAGCTTTCTTT. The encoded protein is CASSDVQGGTEAFF.

CDR3 sequence reads: CSVSDRAGYGYTF. The DNA for the CDR3 is TGCAGCGTATCGGACAGGGCGGGCTATGGCTACACCTTC. The rearrangement uses TRBV29-1 and TRBJ1-2; TRBD1 agrees at 8 bases. V shed 6 bases, J shed 4 bases, and the junction held 7 bases outside the gene matches. This CDR3 contains 13 residues. Germline V gene lookup returns CDR1 SQVTM and CDR2 ANQGSEA.

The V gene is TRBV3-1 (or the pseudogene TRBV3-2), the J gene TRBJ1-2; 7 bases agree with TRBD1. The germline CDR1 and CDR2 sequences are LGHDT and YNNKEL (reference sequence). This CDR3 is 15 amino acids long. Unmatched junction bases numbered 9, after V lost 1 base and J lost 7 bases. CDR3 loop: CASSQGTGEGSGYTF. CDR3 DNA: TGTGCCAGCAGCCAAGGTACAGGGGAAGGGTCTGGCTACACCTTC.

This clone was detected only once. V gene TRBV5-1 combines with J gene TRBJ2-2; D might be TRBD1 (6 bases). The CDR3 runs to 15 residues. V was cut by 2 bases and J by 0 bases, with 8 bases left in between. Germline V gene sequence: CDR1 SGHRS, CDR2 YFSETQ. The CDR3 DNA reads TGCGCCAGCAGCTTCAGGGGACCGAACACCGGGGAGCTGTTTTTT. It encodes CASSFRGPNTGELFF. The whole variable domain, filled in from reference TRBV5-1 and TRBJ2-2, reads KAGVTQTPRYLIKTRGQQVTLSCSPISGHRSVSWYQQTPGQGLQFLFEYFSETQRNKGNFPGRFSGRQFSNSRSEMNVSTLELGDSALYLCASSFRGPNTGELFFGEGSRLTVL.

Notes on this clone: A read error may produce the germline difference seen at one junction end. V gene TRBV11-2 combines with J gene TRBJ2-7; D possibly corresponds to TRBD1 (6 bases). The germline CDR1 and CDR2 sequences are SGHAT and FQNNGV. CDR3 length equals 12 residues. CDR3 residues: CASSLGQRDKDF. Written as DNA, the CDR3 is TGTGCCAGCAGCTTAGGGCAAAGGGACAAGGACTTC.